The present T cell receptor (beta chain) was sequenced within a study of T-cell reconstitution after alpha-beta-depleted transplantation in children. The CDR3 consists of 16 residues. For TCRbeta, the library was prepared with unique molecular identifiers. From the PCR reads, TCRdb called clonotypes with MiXCR, one entry per CDR3 protein. The data show around 680,000 distinct CDR3 sequences, approximately 16% seen once. This material consisted of PBMCs from the stem cell graft donor, taken from the stem cell graft. This chain joins TRBV21-1 and TRBJ1-5; the D segment call TRBD1 is taken from the table without a DNA check. TRBV21-1 counts as a pseudogene. This receptor was obtained from a human donor who donated a stem cell graft to a child with acute myeloid leukemia. The CDR3 bases are TGTGCCAGCACCGGCGGAGGCAGGGGAAACAATCAGCCCCAGCATTTT. This sequence encodes CASTGGGRGNNQPQHF.